These 3 T cell receptor beta chains were sequenced from one sample in a study of blood T cell repertoires in COVID-19. This table comes from immunoSEQ multiplex PCR, and its TCRdb copy is limited to in-frame clones, with some not included. The sample contains fewer than 350,000 clones, 81% of which appear only once. The sequencing input was peripheral blood. Source of these receptors: a woman in her fifties or sixties with active or convalescent COVID-19.

The V call is TRBV7-3, the J call TRBJ2-1; no clear D gene. CDR3 length: 15 residues. CDR1 and CDR2 (germline): SGHTA, FQGTGA. V lost 0 bases and J lost 4, with 10 bases in between. CDR3 in DNA: TGTGCCAGCAGCTTAACTCCTCGCGGTTACAATGAGCAGTTCTTC. This sequence encodes CASSLTPRGYNEQFF. Full variable domain (remainder filled in from reference TRBV7-3 and TRBJ2-1): GAGVSQTPSNKVTEKGKYVELRCDPISGHTALYWYRQSLGQGPEFLIYFQGTGAADDSGLPNDRFFAVRPEGSVSTLKIQRTERGDSAVYLCASSLTPRGYNEQFFGPGTRLTVL.

CDR3 in DNA: TGTGCCAGCAGCTTCGGCAGGGTGTTAAGTGGCTACACCTTC. Protein sequence: CASSFGRVLSGYTF. The rearrangement links TRBV5-4 to TRBJ1-2; D may be TRBD1 (5 bases). CDR1 is SGHNT and CDR2 is YYREEE in the germline V gene (reference sequence). V was cut by 2 bases and J by 7 bases, with 15 bases left in between. The CDR3 spans 14 residues.

This chain joins TRBV21-1 and TRBJ1-5; TRBD1 is the table's D call, not checked against the DNA. TRBV21-1 is termed a pseudogene. This CDR3 is built from 16 residues. CDR3: CASSKGTGDRNQPQHF. The CDR3 DNA reads as TGTGCCAGCAGCAAAGGGACAGGAGACCGCAATCAGCCCCAGCATTTT.